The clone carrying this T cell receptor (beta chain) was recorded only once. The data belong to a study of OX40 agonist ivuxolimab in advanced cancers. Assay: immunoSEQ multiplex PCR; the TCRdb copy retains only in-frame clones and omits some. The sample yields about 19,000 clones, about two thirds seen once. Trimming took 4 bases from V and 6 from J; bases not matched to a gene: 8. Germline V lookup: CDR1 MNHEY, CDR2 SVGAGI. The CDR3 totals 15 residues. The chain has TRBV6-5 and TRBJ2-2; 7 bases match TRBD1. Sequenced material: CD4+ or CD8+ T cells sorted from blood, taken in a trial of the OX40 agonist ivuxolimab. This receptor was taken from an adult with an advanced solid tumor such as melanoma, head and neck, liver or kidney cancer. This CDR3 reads CASSSGTVAPGELFF. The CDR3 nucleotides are TGTGCCAGCAGTTCCGGGACAGTGGCCCCCGGGGAGCTGTTTTTT.